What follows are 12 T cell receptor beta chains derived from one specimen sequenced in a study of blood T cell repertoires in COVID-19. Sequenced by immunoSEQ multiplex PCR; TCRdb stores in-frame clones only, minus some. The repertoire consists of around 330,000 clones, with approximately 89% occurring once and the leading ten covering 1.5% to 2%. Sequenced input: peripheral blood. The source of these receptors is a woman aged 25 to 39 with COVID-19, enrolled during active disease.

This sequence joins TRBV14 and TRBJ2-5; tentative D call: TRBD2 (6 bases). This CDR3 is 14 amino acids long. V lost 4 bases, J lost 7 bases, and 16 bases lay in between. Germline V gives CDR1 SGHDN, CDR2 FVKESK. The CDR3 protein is CASSRGTWGGTQYF. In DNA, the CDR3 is TGTGCCAGCAGCCGAGGGACCTGGGGAGGGACCCAGTACTTC.

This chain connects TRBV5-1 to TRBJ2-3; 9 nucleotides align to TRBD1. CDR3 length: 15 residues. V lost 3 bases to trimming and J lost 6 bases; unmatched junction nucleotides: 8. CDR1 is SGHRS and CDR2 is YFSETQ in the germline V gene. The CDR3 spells CASSWTGTGSDTQYF. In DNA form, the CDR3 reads TGCGCCAGCAGCTGGACCGGGACAGGGTCCGATACGCAGTATTTT.

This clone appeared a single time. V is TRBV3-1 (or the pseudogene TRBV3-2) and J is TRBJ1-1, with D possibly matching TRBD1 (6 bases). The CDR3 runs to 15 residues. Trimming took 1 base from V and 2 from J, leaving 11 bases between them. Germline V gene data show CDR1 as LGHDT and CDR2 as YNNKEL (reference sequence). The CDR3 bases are TGTGCCAGCAGCCAAGGGACAGCTATTAACACTGAAGCTTTCTTT. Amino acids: CASSQGTAINTEAFF.

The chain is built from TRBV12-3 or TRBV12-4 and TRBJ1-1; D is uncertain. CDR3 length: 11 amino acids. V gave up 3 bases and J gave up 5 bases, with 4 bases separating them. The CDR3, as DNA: TGTGCCAGCAGTTTGAGAACTGAAGCTTTCTTT. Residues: CASSLRTEAFF.

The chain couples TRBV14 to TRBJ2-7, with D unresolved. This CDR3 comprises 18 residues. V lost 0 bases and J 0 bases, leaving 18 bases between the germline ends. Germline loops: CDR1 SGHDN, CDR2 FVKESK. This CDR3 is CASSQERSVALSSYEQYF. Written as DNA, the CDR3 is TGTGCCAGCAGCCAAGAGCGCTCGGTAGCCCTGTCCTCCTACGAGCAGTACTTC.

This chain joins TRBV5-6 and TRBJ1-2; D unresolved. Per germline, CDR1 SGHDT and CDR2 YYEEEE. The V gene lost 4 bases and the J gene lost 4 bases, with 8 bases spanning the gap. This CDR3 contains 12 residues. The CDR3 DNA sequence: TGTGCCAGCAGCCGAGGGAGCTATGGCTACACCTTC. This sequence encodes CASSRGSYGYTF.

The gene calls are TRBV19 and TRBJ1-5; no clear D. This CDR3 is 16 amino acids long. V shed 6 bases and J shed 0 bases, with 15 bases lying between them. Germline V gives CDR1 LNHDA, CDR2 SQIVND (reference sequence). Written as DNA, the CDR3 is TGTGCCAGTAGGGGAGTCCTGGCCTATAGCAATCAGCCCCAGCATTTT. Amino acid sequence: CASRGVLAYSNQPQHF.

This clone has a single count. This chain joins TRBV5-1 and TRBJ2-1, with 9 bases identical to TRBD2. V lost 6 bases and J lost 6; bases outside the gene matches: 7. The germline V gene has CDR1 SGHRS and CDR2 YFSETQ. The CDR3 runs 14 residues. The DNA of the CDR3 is TGCGCCAGCACCTCCGGACTAGCGACCAATGAGCAGTTCTTC. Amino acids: CASTSGLATNEQFF.

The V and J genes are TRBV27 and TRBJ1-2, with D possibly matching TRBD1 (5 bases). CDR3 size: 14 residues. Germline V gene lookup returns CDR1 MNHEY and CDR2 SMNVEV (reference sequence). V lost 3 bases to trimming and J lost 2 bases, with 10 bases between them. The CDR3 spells CASSFGGSNYGYTF. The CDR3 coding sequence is TGTGCCAGCAGTTTCGGGGGTTCCAACTATGGCTACACCTTC.

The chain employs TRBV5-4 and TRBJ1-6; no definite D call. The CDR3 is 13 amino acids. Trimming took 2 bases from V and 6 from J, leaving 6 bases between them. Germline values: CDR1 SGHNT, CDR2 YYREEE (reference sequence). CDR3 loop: CASSFYPNSPLHF. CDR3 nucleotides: TGTGCCAGCAGCTTCTACCCTAATTCACCCCTCCACTTT.

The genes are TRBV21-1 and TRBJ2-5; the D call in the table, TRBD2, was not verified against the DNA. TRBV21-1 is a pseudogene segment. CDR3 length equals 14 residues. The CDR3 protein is CASSTREAGETQYF. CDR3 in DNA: TGTGCCAGCAGCACCCGAGAAGCGGGGGAGACCCAGTACTTC.

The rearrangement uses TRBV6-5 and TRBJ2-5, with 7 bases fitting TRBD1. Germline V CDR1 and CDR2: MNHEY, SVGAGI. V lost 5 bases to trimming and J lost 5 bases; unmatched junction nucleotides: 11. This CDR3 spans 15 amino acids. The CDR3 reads CASSRSQGGGETQYF. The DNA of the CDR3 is TGTGCCAGCAGTAGATCCCAAGGGGGCGGGGAGACCCAGTACTTC.